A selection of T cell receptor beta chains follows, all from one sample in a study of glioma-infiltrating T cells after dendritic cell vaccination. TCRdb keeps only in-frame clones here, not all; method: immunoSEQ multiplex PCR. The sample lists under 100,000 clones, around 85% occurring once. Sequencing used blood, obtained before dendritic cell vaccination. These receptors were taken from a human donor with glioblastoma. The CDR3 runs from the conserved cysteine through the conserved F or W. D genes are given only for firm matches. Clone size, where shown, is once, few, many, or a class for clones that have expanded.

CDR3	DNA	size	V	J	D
CASKPGAALHGYTF	TGTGCCAGCAAACCAGGGGCCGCCTTACATGGCTACACCTTC	NA	TRBV2	TRBJ1-2	NA
CASSQGASGRDEQFF	TGCGCCAGCAGCCAAGGAGCTAGCGGGAGGGATGAGCAGTTCTTC	NA	TRBV4-3	TRBJ2-1	TRBD2
CASSQQGYYGYTF	TGTGCCAGCAGCCAACAGGGTTACTATGGCTACACCTTC	NA	TRBV7-3	TRBJ1-2	NA
CASSYSTGGAKLEQFF	TGTGCCAGCAGTTACTCGACAGGGGGCGCAAAGCTTGAGCAGTTCTTC	NA	TRBV6-6	TRBJ2-1	TRBD1
CSVVYRNQETQYF	TGCAGCGTTGTGTACAGGAACCAAGAGACCCAGTACTTC	NA	TRBV29-1	TRBJ2-5	NA
CASSAPTGYGYTF	TGTGCCAGCAGTGCTCCTACAGGGTATGGCTACACCTTC	NA	TRBV6-5	TRBJ1-2	NA
CASSTLLLTGGEQYF	TGTGCCAGCTCAACCCTTCTCCTAACCGGGGGCGAGCAGTACTTC	NA	TRBV18	TRBJ2-7	NA
CASSPPEGNYGYTF	TGTGCCAGCTCACCACCTGAGGGTAACTATGGCTACACCTTC	NA	TRBV18	TRBJ1-2	NA
CASSLTSGGYNEQFF	TGTGCCAGCAGCTTGACCAGCGGAGGGTACAATGAGCAGTTCTTC	NA	TRBV7-3	TRBJ2-1	NA
CASGFPLSGTQYF	TGTGCTAGTGGCTTCCCCCTGAGCGGTACGCAGTATTTT	few	TRBV12-5	TRBJ2-3	NA
CASTQAKFNYGYTF	TGTGCCAGCACTCAGGCGAAGTTTAACTATGGCTACACCTTC	NA	TRBV6-1	TRBJ1-2	NA
CASSPGGTGGRNEQFF	TGTGCCAGCAGCCCCGGGGGGACAGGGGGTAGGAATGAGCAGTTCTTC	NA	TRBV5-4	TRBJ2-1	TRBD1
CASSPGSLIGEKLFF	TGTGCCAGCAGCCCAGGGTCGCTCATTGGTGAAAAACTGTTTTTT	few	TRBV6-5	TRBJ1-4	NA
CASRSHSYNEQFF	TGTGCCAGCAGGAGCCACTCCTACAATGAGCAGTTCTTC	NA	TRBV6-5	TRBJ2-1	NA
CASSRGQGDSPLHF	TGCGCCAGCAGCCGCGGACAGGGGGATTCACCCCTCCACTTT	NA	TRBV4-1	TRBJ1-6	TRBD1
CASRLADTQYF	TGTGCCAGTAGGCTAGCAGATACGCAGTATTTT	NA	TRBV19	TRBJ2-3	NA
CAISEDRGLYGYTF	TGTGCCATCAGTGAGGACAGGGGCCTGTATGGCTACACCTTC	NA	TRBV10-3	TRBJ1-2	TRBD1
CASSERARQAHTGELFF	TGTGCCAGCAGTGAAAGAGCCCGACAGGCCCACACCGGGGAGCTGTTTTTT	NA	TRBV6-1	TRBJ2-2	NA
CASSTTQKETQYF	TGCGCCAGCAGCACCACACAAAAAGAGACCCAGTACTTC	NA	TRBV5-1	TRBJ2-5	NA
CASSSDRAVQTEAFF	TGTGCCAGCAGCTCAGACAGGGCGGTCCAGACTGAAGCTTTCTTT	NA	TRBV5-4	TRBJ1-1	TRBD1
CASGLFLTYEQYF	TGTGCTAGTGGTTTGTTTTTAACCTACGAGCAGTACTTC	NA	TRBV12-5	TRBJ2-7	NA
CASSQLAGAYEQYF	TGCGCCAGCAGCCAACTAGCGGGAGCTTACGAGCAGTACTTC	once	TRBV4-1	TRBJ2-7	TRBD2
CATSLSGSYEQYF	TGTGCCACTTCATTGTCGGGCTCCTACGAGCAGTACTTC	NA	TRBV10-3	TRBJ2-7	NA
CASRQTGGLREQYF	TGTGCCAGCAGACAGACAGGGGGGCTTCGAGAGCAGTACTTC	NA	TRBV5-8	TRBJ2-7	TRBD1
CASSLAGGGSNQPQHF	TGTGCCAGCAGCTTGGCCGGGGGGGGTAGCAATCAGCCCCAGCATTTT	NA	TRBV5-6	TRBJ1-5	NA
CASSSTLRSYEQYF	TGTGCCAGCAGCTCGACTTTGAGATCCTACGAGCAGTACTTC	NA	TRBV13	TRBJ2-7	NA
CASSTGGGTDTQYF	TGTGCCAGCTCGACTGGCGGGGGCACAGATACGCAGTATTTT	NA	TRBV6-4	TRBJ2-3	NA
CASSLGALGGYGYTF	TGTGCCAGCAGCTTGGGGGCTCTAGGGGGATATGGCTACACCTTC	few	TRBV7-6	TRBJ1-2	NA
CASSLGRGRDTEAFF	TGTGCCAGCAGCTTAGGTAGGGGGCGGGACACTGAAGCTTTCTTT	NA	TRBV11-3	TRBJ1-1	TRBD1
CASSSGRAYEQYF	TGTGCCAGCAGTTCTGGCAGGGCCTACGAGCAGTACTTC	NA	TRBV27	TRBJ2-7	NA
CASSTSKTVHYGYTF	TGTGCCAGTAGTACCTCCAAGACAGTTCACTATGGCTACACCTTC	once	TRBV19	TRBJ1-2	NA
CASRGNHREGYTF	TGTGCCAGCAGGGGAAACCACAGGGAAGGCTACACCTTC	NA	TRBV6-5	TRBJ1-2	NA
CSVVAGYNEQFF	TGCAGCGTTGTAGCGGGATACAATGAGCAGTTCTTC	NA	TRBV29-1	TRBJ2-1	TRBD2
CASSWDSSSGNTIYF	TGTGCCAGCAGTTGGGACTCCAGCTCTGGAAACACCATATATTTT	NA	TRBV27	TRBJ1-3	NA
CASRYRGGEQYF	TGTGCCAGCAGGTACAGGGGCGGGGAGCAGTACTTC	NA	TRBV2	TRBJ2-7	TRBD1
CASSLVVLGQGTTEAFF	TGTGCCAGCAGCCTTGTAGTGTTGGGACAGGGGACCACTGAAGCTTTCTTT	NA	TRBV9	TRBJ1-1	TRBD1
CASSDRGRNTIYF	TGCGCCAGCAGTGACAGGGGCAGAAACACCATATATTTT	NA	TRBV10-2	TRBJ1-3	NA
CSVGQDGISNQPQHF	TGCAGCGTTGGACAGGACGGTATTTCCAATCAGCCCCAGCATTTT	NA	TRBV29-1	TRBJ1-5	NA
CASSEGLADSSYEQYF	TGCGCCAGCAGCGAAGGACTAGCGGACTCCTCCTACGAGCAGTACTTC	NA	TRBV5-1	TRBJ2-7	TRBD2
CASSSGLAGDLYF	TGTGCCAGCAGCTCTGGACTAGCGGGAGATTTGTATTTT	NA	TRBV4-2	TRBJ2-3	TRBD2
CASSYAEAYEQYF	TGTGCCAGCAGTTATGCGGAGGCCTACGAGCAGTACTTC	NA	TRBV6-6	TRBJ2-7	NA
CASGTGLIRYF	TGTGCCAGCGGTACAGGGTTAATAAGGTACTTC	NA	TRBV2	TRBJ2-4	NA
CASTIGTGGPYGYTF	TGTGCCAGCACCATAGGGACAGGGGGGCCCTATGGCTACACCTTC	few	TRBV5-4	TRBJ1-2	TRBD1
CSVRGAGIQYF	TGCAGCGTTCGGGGGGCTGGCATTCAGTACTTC	NA	TRBV29-1	TRBJ2-4	NA
CSVGRGEGIQYF	TGCAGCGTTGGGCGGGGGGAAGGCATTCAGTACTTC	NA	TRBV29-1	TRBJ2-4	TRBD2
CASSQLTGDTGELFF	TGCGCCAGCAGCCAACTGACAGGGGATACCGGGGAGCTGTTTTTT	NA	TRBV5-1	TRBJ2-2	TRBD1
CSAQGYEKLFF	TGCAGTGCGCAGGGTTATGAAAAACTGTTTTTT	NA	TRBV20-1	TRBJ1-4	NA
CASSITRKTSGNTIYF	TGTGCCAGCTCAATAACACGTAAAACCTCTGGAAACACCATATATTTT	NA	TRBV18	TRBJ1-3	NA
CASSPPGVGEETQYF	TGTGCCAGCAGCCCCCCAGGGGTCGGGGAGGAGACCCAGTACTTC	NA	TRBV6-5	TRBJ2-5	NA
CASSLSVNYGYTF	TGTGCCAGCAGCTTGTCAGTGAACTATGGCTACACCTTC	NA	TRBV5-4	TRBJ1-2	NA
CASSRTGTYGYTF	TGTGCCAGTAGTAGGACAGGCACTTATGGCTACACCTTC	NA	TRBV19	TRBJ1-2	TRBD1
CSVEENSGRGFSQYF	TGCAGCGTTGAAGAAAATTCCGGCCGAGGGTTTTCTCAGTACTTC	NA	TRBV29-1	TRBJ2-4	NA
CASRSGQGRTYGYTF	TGTGCCAGCAGGTCGGGACAGGGGAGGACCTATGGCTACACCTTC	NA	TRBV5-5	TRBJ1-2	TRBD1
CASSAGQGGTNYGYTF	TGTGCCAGCAGCGCTGGACAGGGTGGCACTAACTATGGCTACACCTTC	NA	TRBV5-6	TRBJ1-2	TRBD1
CASSFWASETQYF	TGTGCCAGCAGCTTCTGGGCTTCGGAGACCCAGTACTTC	NA	TRBV5-4	TRBJ2-5	NA